Below, one T cell receptor beta chain is given with its context. The antigen remains unidentified. This record belongs to a study of shared clonotypes between healthy human individuals. Study findings and constraints: In four donors, about 5% of naive CD4 clonotypes appeared in common.

Produced via immunoSEQ multiplex PCR; TCRdb's table is partial and in-frame only. The table records roughly 2.4 million clones, more than 90% of them present only once. This clonotype was obtained from a man younger than 30 in good health. The specimen sequenced was naive CD4+ T cells sorted from blood. Subset here: CD45RA+ positively selected.

CDR3: CASMAGLNTNEKLFF. In DNA form, the CDR3 reads TGTGCCAGCATGGCAGGGCTGAACACTAATGAAAAACTGTTTTTT. J is TRBJ1-4 and V is TRBV6-6; the D gene is possibly TRBD1 (5 bases). Germline CDR1 and CDR2: MNHNY and SVGAGI (reference sequence). The V end lost 7 bases, the J end lost 2 bases, and 14 bases lay between the germline ends. CDR3 length equals 15 residues.